The clone carrying this TCR beta chain occurred a few times. Its antigen is unidentified. Between the trimmed V and J ends, which lost 0 bases and 1 base, there was a span of 9 bases. CDR1 is DFQATT, CDR2 SNEGSKA, per germline (reference sequence). The CDR3 covers 14 residues. This sample was included in a study of identical twins. TCRdb itself ran the 5' RACE reads through MiXCR, one entry per CDR3 protein. Of about 240,000 distinct CDR3 sequences listed, roughly 13% were seen once; the top ten hold 3.5% to 4.5%. Regarding the study as a whole: Models underestimated how often monozygotic twins shared out-of-frame TCR alpha.

This sample was also put to use in a study of yellow fever vaccine responses in identical twins.

V usage is TRBV20-1 and J usage is TRBJ1-1, with no clear D. Sequencing used memory (CD45RO+) T cells sorted from blood. The clonotype originates from a woman younger than 35 in good health. The CDR3 region is CSARDFLWNTEAFF. In nucleotides, the CDR3 is TGCAGTGCTAGAGATTTCCTTTGGAACACTGAAGCTTTCTTT.